This paragraph reports one T cell receptor beta chain. These data belong to a study of cytomegalovirus exposure and HLA in healthy donors. Germline-derived CDR1 and CDR2 are SGHVS and FNYEAQ. There are 13 residues in the CDR3. J lost 14 bases, V lost 1 base, and 8 bases had no gene match. The repertoire was sequenced with immunoSEQ multiplex PCR; TCRdb's copy has only in-frame clones and lacks some. This sample carries fewer than 250,000 clones, approximately 80% of them seen once, and the ten largest clones take 11% to 15%. This chain joins TRBV7-6 and TRBJ2-1; 7 nucleotides agree with TRBD2. This receptor was obtained from a woman between 25 and 40 years old in good health and CMV-seropositive. The sample taken for sequencing was PBMCs. The CDR3: CASSLGGGSVKFF. CDR3 bases: TGTGCCAGCAGCTTAGGCGGGGGTAGCGTGAAGTTCTTC.